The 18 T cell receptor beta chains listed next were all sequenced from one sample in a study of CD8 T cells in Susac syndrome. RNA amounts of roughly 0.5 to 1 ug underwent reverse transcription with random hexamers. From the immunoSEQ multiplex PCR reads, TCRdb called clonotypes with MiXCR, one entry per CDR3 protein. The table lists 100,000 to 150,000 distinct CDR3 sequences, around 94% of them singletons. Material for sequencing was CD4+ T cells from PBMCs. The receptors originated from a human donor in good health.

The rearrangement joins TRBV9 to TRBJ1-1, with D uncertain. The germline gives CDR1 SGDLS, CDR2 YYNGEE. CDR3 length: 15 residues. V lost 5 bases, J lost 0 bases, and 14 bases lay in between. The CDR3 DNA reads TGTGCCAGCAGATCTACCTGGGGTTTGAACACTGAAGCTTTCTTT. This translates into CASRSTWGLNTEAFF.

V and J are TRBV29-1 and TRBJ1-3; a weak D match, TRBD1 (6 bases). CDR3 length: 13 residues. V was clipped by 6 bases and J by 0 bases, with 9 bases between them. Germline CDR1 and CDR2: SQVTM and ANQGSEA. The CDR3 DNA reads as TGCAGCGTGAGGACAGCCTCTGGAAACACCATATATTTT. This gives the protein CSVRTASGNTIYF.

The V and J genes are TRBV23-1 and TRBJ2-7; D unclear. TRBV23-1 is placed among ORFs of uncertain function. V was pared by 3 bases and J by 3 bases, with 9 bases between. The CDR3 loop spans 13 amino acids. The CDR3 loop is CASSQNSYYEQYF. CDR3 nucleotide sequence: TGCGCCAGCAGTCAGAACAGTTACTACGAGCAGTACTTC.

In DNA form, the CDR3 reads TGTGCCAGCAGTTCGGGACGGGGCGTCGATGGGGCAGATACGCAGTATTTT. This sequence encodes CASSSGRGVDGADTQYF. The chain joins TRBV27 to TRBJ2-3; the D call may be TRBD1 or TRBD2 (5 bases each). V was shortened by 4 bases and J by 4 bases, with 21 bases between the two germline ends. Germline loops: CDR1 MNHEY, CDR2 SMNVEV (reference sequence). This CDR3 spans 17 amino acids.

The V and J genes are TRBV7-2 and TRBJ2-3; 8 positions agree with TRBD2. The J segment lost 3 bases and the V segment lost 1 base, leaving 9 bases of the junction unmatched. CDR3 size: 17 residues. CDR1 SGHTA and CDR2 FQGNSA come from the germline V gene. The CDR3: CASSLGTSGSGTDTQYF. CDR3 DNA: TGTGCCAGCAGCTTAGGGACAAGCGGGAGCGGAACAGATACGCAGTATTTT.

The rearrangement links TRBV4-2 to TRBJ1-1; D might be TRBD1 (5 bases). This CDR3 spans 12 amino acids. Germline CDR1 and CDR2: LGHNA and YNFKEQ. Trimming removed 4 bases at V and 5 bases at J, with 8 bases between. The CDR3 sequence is CASSRGRTEAFF. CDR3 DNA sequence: TGTGCCAGCAGCCGGGGCAGAACTGAAGCTTTCTTT.

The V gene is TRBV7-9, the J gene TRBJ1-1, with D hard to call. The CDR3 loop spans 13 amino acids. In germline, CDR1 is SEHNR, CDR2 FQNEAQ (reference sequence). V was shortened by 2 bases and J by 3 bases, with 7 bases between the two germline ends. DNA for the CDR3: TGTGCCAGCAGCTTAAAGTTAGACACTGAAGCTTTCTTT. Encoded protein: CASSLKLDTEAFF.

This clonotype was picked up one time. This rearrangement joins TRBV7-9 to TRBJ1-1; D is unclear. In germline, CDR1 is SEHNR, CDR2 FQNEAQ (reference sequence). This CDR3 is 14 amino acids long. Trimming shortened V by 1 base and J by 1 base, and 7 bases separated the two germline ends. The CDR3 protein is CASSLVGKNTEAFF. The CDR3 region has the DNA TGTGCCAGCAGCTTAGTAGGCAAGAACACTGAAGCTTTCTTT. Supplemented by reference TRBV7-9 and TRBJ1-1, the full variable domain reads DTGVSQNPRHKITKRGQNVTFRCDPISEHNRLYWYRQTLGQGPEFLTYFQNEAQLEKSRLLSDRFSAERPKGSFSTLEIQRTEQGDSAMYLCASSLVGKNTEAFFGQGTRLTVV.

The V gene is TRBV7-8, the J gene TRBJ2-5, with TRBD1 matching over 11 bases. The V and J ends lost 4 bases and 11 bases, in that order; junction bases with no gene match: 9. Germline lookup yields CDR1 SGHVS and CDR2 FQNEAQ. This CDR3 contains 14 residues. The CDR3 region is CASSSGTGGSRQYF. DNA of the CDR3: TGTGCCAGCAGCTCCGGGACAGGGGGTTCCAGGCAGTACTTC.

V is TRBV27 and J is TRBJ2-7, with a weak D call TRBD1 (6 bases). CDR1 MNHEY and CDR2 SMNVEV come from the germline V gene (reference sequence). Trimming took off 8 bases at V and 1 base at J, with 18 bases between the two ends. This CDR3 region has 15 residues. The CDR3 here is CASQPPTGESYEQYF. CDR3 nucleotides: TGTGCCAGCCAACCCCCGACAGGAGAATCCTACGAGCAGTACTTC.

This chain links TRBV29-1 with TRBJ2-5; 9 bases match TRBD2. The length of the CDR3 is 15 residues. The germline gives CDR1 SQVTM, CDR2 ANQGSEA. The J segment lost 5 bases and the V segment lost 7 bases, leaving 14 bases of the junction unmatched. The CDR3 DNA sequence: TGCAGCGGGAGACTTGGTAGCGGGAGTAGCGAGACCCAGTACTTC. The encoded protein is CSGRLGSGSSETQYF.

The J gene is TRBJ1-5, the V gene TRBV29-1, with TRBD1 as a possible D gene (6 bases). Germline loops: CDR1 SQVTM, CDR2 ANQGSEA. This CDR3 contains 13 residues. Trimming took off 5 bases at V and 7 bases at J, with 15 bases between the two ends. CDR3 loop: CSVRTGRGQPQHF. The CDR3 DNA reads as TGCAGCGTTCGTACAGGGCGGGGACAGCCCCAGCATTTT. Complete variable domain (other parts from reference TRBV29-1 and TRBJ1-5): SAVISQKPSRDICQRGTSLTIQCQVDSQVTMMFWYRQQPGQSLTLIATANQGSEATYESGFVIDKFPISRPNLTFSTLTVSNMSPEDSSIYLCSVRTGRGQPQHFGDGTRLSIL.

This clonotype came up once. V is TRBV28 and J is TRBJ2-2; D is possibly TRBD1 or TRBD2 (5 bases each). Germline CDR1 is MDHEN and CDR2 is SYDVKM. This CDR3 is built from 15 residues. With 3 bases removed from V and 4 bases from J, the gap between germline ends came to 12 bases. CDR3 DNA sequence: TGTGCCAGCAGTTTGGAAGGGACGGGCACCGGGGAGCTGTTTTTT. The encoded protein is CASSLEGTGTGELFF.

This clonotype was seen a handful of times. CDR3 DNA: TGTGCCTGGAGACGCGGGATGTATAAGGAGGGGCAGTATTTT. Its translation: CAWRRGMYKEGQYF. The V gene is TRBV30, the J gene TRBJ2-3; D might be TRBD2 (6 bases). Germline CDR1 is GTSNPN and CDR2 is SVGIG (reference sequence). V was pared by 3 bases and J by 11 bases, with 21 bases between. The CDR3 has 14 residues.

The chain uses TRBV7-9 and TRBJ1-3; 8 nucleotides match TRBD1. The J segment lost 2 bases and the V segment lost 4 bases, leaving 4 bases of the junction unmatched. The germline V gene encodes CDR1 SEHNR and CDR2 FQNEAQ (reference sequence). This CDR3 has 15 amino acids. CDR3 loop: CASSSQGAAGNTIYF. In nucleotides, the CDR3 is TGTGCCAGCAGCTCGCAGGGGGCGGCTGGAAACACCATATATTTT. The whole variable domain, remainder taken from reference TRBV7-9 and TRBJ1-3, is DTGVSQNPRHKITKRGQNVTFRCDPISEHNRLYWYRQTLGQGPEFLTYFQNEAQLEKSRLLSDRFSAERPKGSFSTLEIQRTEQGDSAMYLCASSSQGAAGNTIYFGEGSWLTVV.

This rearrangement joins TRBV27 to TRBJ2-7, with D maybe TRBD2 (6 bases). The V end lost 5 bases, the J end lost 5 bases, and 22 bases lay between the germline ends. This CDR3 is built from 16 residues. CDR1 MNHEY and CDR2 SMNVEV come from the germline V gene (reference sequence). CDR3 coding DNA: TGTGCCAGCAGTGTACGTCTAGCGTGGCCCAGGAACGAGCAGTACTTC. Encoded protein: CASSVRLAWPRNEQYF.

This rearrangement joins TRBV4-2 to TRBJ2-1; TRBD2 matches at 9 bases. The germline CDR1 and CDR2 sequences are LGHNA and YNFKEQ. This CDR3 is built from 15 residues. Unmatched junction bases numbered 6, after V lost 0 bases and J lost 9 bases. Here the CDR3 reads CASSQDLAGRFEQFF. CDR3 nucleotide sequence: TGTGCCAGCAGCCAAGATCTAGCGGGGAGATTTGAGCAGTTCTTC.

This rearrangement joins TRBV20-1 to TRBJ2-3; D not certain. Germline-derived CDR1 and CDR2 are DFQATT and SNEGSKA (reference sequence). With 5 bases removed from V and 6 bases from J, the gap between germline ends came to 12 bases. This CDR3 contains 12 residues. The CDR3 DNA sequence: TGCAGTGCTCGACCGCAATCTGATACGCAGTATTTT. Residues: CSARPQSDTQYF.